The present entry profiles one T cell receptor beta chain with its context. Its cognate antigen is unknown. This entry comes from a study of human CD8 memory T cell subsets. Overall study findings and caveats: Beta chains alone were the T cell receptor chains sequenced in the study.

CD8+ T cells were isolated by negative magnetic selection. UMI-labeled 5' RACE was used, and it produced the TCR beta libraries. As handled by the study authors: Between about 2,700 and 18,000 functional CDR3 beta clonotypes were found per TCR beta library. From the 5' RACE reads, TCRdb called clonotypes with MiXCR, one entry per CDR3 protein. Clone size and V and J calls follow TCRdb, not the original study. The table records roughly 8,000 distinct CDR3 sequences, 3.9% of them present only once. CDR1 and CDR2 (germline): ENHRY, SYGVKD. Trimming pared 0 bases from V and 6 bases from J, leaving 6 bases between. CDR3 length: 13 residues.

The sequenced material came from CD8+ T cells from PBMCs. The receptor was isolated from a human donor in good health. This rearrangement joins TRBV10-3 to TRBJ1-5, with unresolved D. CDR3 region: CAISESETQPQHF. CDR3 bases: TGTGCCATCAGTGAGTCAGAAACTCAGCCCCAGCATTTT.